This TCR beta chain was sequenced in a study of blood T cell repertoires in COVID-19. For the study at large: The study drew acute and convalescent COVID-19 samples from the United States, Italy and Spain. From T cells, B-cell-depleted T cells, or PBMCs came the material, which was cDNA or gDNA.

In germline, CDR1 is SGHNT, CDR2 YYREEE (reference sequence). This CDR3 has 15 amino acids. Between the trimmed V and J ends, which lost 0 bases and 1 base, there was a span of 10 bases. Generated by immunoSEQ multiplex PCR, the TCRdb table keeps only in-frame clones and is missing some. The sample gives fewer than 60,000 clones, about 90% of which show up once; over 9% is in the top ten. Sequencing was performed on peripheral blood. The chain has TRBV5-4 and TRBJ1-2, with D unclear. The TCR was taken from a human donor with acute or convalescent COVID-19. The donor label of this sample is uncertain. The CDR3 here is CASSLASGDNYGYTF. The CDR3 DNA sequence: TGTGCCAGCAGCTTGGCCTCGGGAGATAACTATGGCTACACCTTC.